This T cell receptor (beta chain) was retrieved from a study of neoadjuvant nivolumab and ipilimumab in lung cancer. V was pared by 1 base and J by 4 bases, with 6 bases of the junction left unmatched. This CDR3 has 15 amino acids. Germline V gene data show CDR1 as MNHNS and CDR2 as SASEGT. Sequenced by immunoSEQ multiplex PCR; TCRdb stores in-frame clones only, minus some. The table records 30,000 to 35,000 clones, more than 90% of them present only once. The clonotype comes from an adult with non-small cell lung cancer. The genes are TRBV6-1 and TRBJ2-7, with 8 positions matching TRBD2. The source material was peripheral blood, sampled after neoadjuvant nivolumab, alone or with ipilimumab, at or shortly before surgery. CDR3 DNA: TGTGCCAGCAGTGAAGTCAGCGGGAGTTTATACGAGCAGTACTTC. This codes for CASSEVSGSLYEQYF.